The 30 T cell receptor beta chains below were found in one sample sequenced in a study of PD-1 blockade in classical Hodgkin lymphoma. Relapse after autologous stem cell transplantation occurred in every patient, and brentuximab vedotin exposure varied. The method was immunoSEQ multiplex PCR; TCRdb's version includes in-frame clones alone and lacks a portion of them. This sample has around 40,000 clones; roughly 73% occur once, and the top ten carry around 15%. Sequenced material: peripheral blood mononuclear cells (PBMCs), taken at baseline. The receptors were sampled from a human donor with classical Hodgkin lymphoma.

A single count supports this clone. The V call is TRBV7-9, the J call TRBJ2-3; D is unresolved. Germline CDR1 SEHNR, CDR2 FQNEAQ (reference sequence). Trimming removed 1 base at V and 3 bases at J, with 8 bases between. The CDR3 totals 14 residues. The chain's CDR3 is CASSLGLETDTQYF. CDR3 DNA sequence: TGTGCCAGCAGCTTAGGTCTAGAAACAGATACGCAGTATTTT.

J is TRBJ2-2 and V is TRBV7-9; TRBD2 is a possible D gene (5 bases). V lost 10 bases and J 3 bases, leaving 9 bases between the germline ends. CDR3 length equals 12 residues. Germline lookup yields CDR1 SEHNR and CDR2 FQNEAQ (reference sequence). CDR3 in DNA: TGTGCCACGACGGAGGACACCGGGGAGCTGTTTTTT. Protein sequence: CATTEDTGELFF.

J is TRBJ2-5 and V is TRBV12-5, with TRBD1 identical over 10 bases. The junction had 3 bases not matched to a gene; V was cut back by 1 base and J by 7 bases. Germline V gene data show CDR1 as LGHNT and CDR2 as FRNRAP. The CDR3 covers 14 residues. DNA of the CDR3: TGTGCTAGTGGTTTGGGACAGGGGGCAGGGACCCAGTACTTC. Translation: CASGLGQGAGTQYF.

The chain has TRBV11-2 and TRBJ1-1; a weak D match, TRBD1 (5 bases). Trimming shortened V by 6 bases and J by 1 base, and 12 bases separated the two germline ends. Germline lookup yields CDR1 SGHAT and CDR2 FQNNGV. The CDR3 length is 14 residues. The CDR3 coding sequence is TGTGCCAGCAGGTCAGGGAGGGGGAACACTGAAGCTTTCTTT. It is translated as CASRSGRGNTEAFF.

The chain uses TRBV7-9 and TRBJ1-4; D gene uncertain. V was clipped by 5 bases and J by 4 bases, with 11 bases between them. Germline V gives CDR1 SEHNR, CDR2 FQNEAQ (reference sequence). This CDR3 spans 14 amino acids. The CDR3 DNA follows: TGTGCCAGCAGCCTCCGAGCCCTTAATGAAAAACTGTTTTTT. Residues: CASSLRALNEKLFF.

The V call is TRBV6-5, the J call TRBJ1-4, with D possibly matching TRBD1 (6 bases). CDR1 and CDR2 (germline): MNHEY, SVGAGI. CDR3 length: 13 residues. V lost 7 bases and J 8 bases, leaving 14 bases between the germline ends. CDR3 sequence (DNA): TGTGCCAGCAAAACCGGGACACTCGAAAAACTGTTTTTT. Translating gives CASKTGTLEKLFF.

This clone appeared a few times. The genes are TRBV7-3 and TRBJ2-3, with 9 bases fitting TRBD2. Germline V gene lookup returns CDR1 SGHTA and CDR2 FQGTGA. The J segment lost 6 bases and the V segment lost 2 bases, leaving 9 bases of the junction unmatched. The CDR3 spans 16 residues. Here the CDR3 DNA reads TGTGCCAGCAGCTTACGCGGGGGGGCCATTTCGGATACGCAGTATTTT. It is translated as CASSLRGGAISDTQYF.

The chain is built from TRBV4-1 and TRBJ1-3, with D unclear. Germline CDR1 MGHRA, CDR2 YSYEKL. The ends were cut back, 0 bases at V and 0 bases at J, with 9 bases in the middle. CDR3 length: 16 amino acids. The chain's CDR3 is CASSQDSKFSGNTIYF. DNA for the CDR3: TGCGCCAGCAGCCAAGATAGCAAGTTCTCTGGAAACACCATATATTTT.

This chain connects TRBV9 to TRBJ1-2; no firm D call. The CDR3 has 15 amino acids. V dropped 3 bases and J dropped 5 bases, with 17 bases sitting between them. From germline, CDR1 is SGDLS and CDR2 YYNGEE. This chain's CDR3 is CASSDSQEFGYGYTF. The CDR3 DNA follows: TGTGCCAGCAGCGACTCGCAAGAATTCGGGTATGGCTACACCTTC.

This clone was seen just once. V usage is TRBV7-8 and J usage is TRBJ2-7, with 7 bases identical to TRBD1. Trimming cost V 5 bases and J 3 bases; bases outside gene matches: 7. Germline-derived CDR1 and CDR2 are SGHVS and FQNEAQ. This CDR3 spans 14 amino acids. The CDR3 bases are TGTGCCAGCAGCCGGGACAGCTCCATCTACGAGCAGTACTTC. This codes for CASSRDSSIYEQYF.

This clone was found once. This chain links TRBV7-2 with TRBJ1-2; the D is unclear. The germline V and J ends were trimmed by 4 bases and 6 bases, with 12 bases remaining between them. Per germline, CDR1 SGHTA and CDR2 FQGNSA. CDR3 length: 13 residues. Written as DNA, the CDR3 is TGTGCCAGCAGCTCCGAGGTATGGCATGGCTACACCTTC. Its protein is CASSSEVWHGYTF.

The chain combines TRBV7-6 with TRBJ2-2; TRBD2 matches at 12 bases. The CDR3 loop spans 21 amino acids. The V and J ends lost 1 base and 1 base, in that order; junction bases with no gene match: 13. Per the germline V gene, CDR1 is SGHVS and CDR2 is FNYEAQ. Written as DNA, the CDR3 is TGTGCCAGCAGCTTAGACCCTATTTGGGCTAGCGGGGGGGAGAACACCGGGGAGCTGTTTTTT. It codes for CASSLDPIWASGGENTGELFF.

The chain is built from TRBV21-1 and TRBJ1-5; the table calls TRBD1, which could not be checked here. TRBV21-1 is annotated as a pseudogene. CDR3 length: 15 amino acids. The CDR3 nucleotides are TGTGCCAGACTATCAGACAGGCAAATCAATCAGCCCCAGCATTTT. This encodes CARLSDRQINQPQHF.

V usage is TRBV18 and J usage is TRBJ2-7; 11 bases line up with TRBD1. This CDR3 is 17 amino acids long. CDR1 is KGHSH, CDR2 LQKENI, per germline. Trimming at V came to 0 bases and at J to 3 bases, leaving 7 bases not matched to a gene. The CDR3 DNA is TGTGCCAGCTCACCACCAGGCCCCGGGACAGGGGGCTACGAGCAGTACTTC. This encodes CASSPPGPGTGGYEQYF.

The chain is built from TRBV7-9 and TRBJ2-7; 15 bases map to TRBD2. The trim removed 5 bases at V and 4 bases at J, leaving 9 bases unmatched. Germline assignment: CDR1 SEHNR and CDR2 FQNEAQ (reference sequence). The length of the CDR3 is 17 residues. Here the CDR3 DNA reads TGTGCCAGCAGCCCCGCCCTGGGACTAGCGGGGGGTTACGAGCAGTACTTC. Its translation: CASSPALGLAGGYEQYF.

The sample holds one count of this clone. The rearrangement links TRBV5-1 to TRBJ2-7; 8 bases are a match to TRBD1. Unmatched junction bases numbered 4, after V lost 0 bases and J lost 2 bases. Per the germline V gene, CDR1 is SGHRS and CDR2 is YFSETQ. The CDR3 is made up of 15 amino acids. The CDR3 reads CASSLVDREAYEQYF. CDR3 bases: TGCGCCAGCAGCTTGGTGGACAGGGAGGCCTACGAGCAGTACTTC.

This sequence joins TRBV7-9 and TRBJ1-2, with 7 bases identical to TRBD1. From germline, CDR1 is SEHNR and CDR2 FQNEAQ (reference sequence). The V and J ends lost 6 bases and 5 bases, in that order; junction bases with no gene match: 6. This CDR3 is 13 amino acids long. The CDR3 DNA is TGTGCCAGCAGGAATTGGACAGGTTATGGCTACACCTTC. Protein: CASRNWTGYGYTF.

This clone was recorded once. This rearrangement joins TRBV7-2 to TRBJ2-5, with 14 bases identical to TRBD2. CDR3 length: 16 amino acids. The junction had 7 bases not matched to a gene; V was cut back by 5 bases and J by 5 bases. Germline V gene lookup returns CDR1 SGHTA and CDR2 FQGNSA. CDR3 protein: CASSPTSGGAWETQYF. CDR3 DNA: TGTGCCAGCAGCCCGACTAGCGGGGGGGCCTGGGAGACCCAGTACTTC.

This clone was counted only a few times. This chain joins TRBV7-2 and TRBJ2-2; no reliable D call. This CDR3 comprises 16 residues. V gave up 5 bases and J gave up 4 bases, with 17 bases separating them. CDR1 is SGHTA, CDR2 FQGNSA, per germline. The DNA of the CDR3 is TGTGCCAGCAGCCCTAGAAGCCCGATAACCACCGGGGAGCTGTTTTTT. This translates into CASSPRSPITTGELFF. Supplemented by reference TRBV7-2 and TRBJ2-2, the full variable domain reads GAGVSQSPSNKVTEKGKDVELRCDPISGHTALYWYRQSLGQGLEFLIYFQGNSAPDKSGLPSDRFSAERTGGSVSTLTIQRTQQEDSAVYLCASSPRSPITTGELFFGEGSRLTVL.

This clone was recorded at least ten times. The chain has TRBV4-1 and TRBJ2-7; TRBD1 or TRBD2 may be the D gene (5 bases each). The CDR3 runs 16 residues. Trimming stripped 4 bases from V and 2 bases from J, with 18 bases between. Germline V gene data show CDR1 as MGHRA and CDR2 as YSYEKL. The CDR3 loop is CASSPTIGDRTYEQYF. CDR3 DNA: TGCGCCAGCAGCCCGACCATCGGGGACCGCACCTACGAGCAGTACTTC.

V usage is TRBV5-8 and J usage is TRBJ2-5; 8 positions match TRBD2. The CDR3 extends over 15 amino acids. The V and J ends lost 0 bases and 4 bases, in that order; junction bases with no gene match: 5. From germline, CDR1 is SGHTS and CDR2 YDEGEE. The CDR3 is CASSLGLAGRETQYF. The CDR3 region has the DNA TGTGCCAGCAGCTTGGGGTTAGCGGGGAGAGAGACCCAGTACTTC.

V and J are TRBV5-6 and TRBJ2-7; TRBD2 aligns across 10 bases. V gave up 4 bases and J gave up 4 bases; unmatched junction bases: 11. This CDR3 region has 16 residues. Germline V gives CDR1 SGHDT, CDR2 YYEEEE. CDR3 amino acids: CASSAGTSVLGYEQYF. The CDR3 DNA is TGTGCCAGCAGCGCCGGGACTAGCGTTCTAGGATACGAGCAGTACTTC.

This clone showed up just a few times. As DNA, the CDR3 is TGTGCCAGCAGCGTAGGAGGCAGCAACTATGGCTACACCTTC. Translation gives CASSVGGSNYGYTF. This sequence joins TRBV7-9 and TRBJ1-2; D ambiguous. Germline assignment: CDR1 SEHNR and CDR2 FQNEAQ (reference sequence). Trimming left V 5 bases short and J 2 bases short, with 12 bases between. CDR3 length: 14 amino acids.

The gene calls are TRBV29-1 and TRBJ1-2; 7 bases agree with TRBD1. The CDR3 is 12 residues long. V gave up 7 bases and J gave up 8 bases; unmatched junction bases: 10. The germline V gene has CDR1 SQVTM and CDR2 ANQGSEA. This CDR3 reads CSGGDTGDGYTF. CDR3 DNA: TGCAGCGGGGGGGACACAGGGGACGGCTACACCTTC.

The J gene is TRBJ2-7, the V gene TRBV7-3, with D possibly being TRBD1 (6 bases). This CDR3 has 15 amino acids. V was pared by 5 bases and J by 0 bases, with 14 bases between. CDR1 is SGHTA, CDR2 FQGTGA, per germline. The CDR3 sequence is CASSPGVAPSYEQYF. CDR3 coding DNA: TGTGCCAGCAGCCCAGGGGTAGCTCCCTCCTACGAGCAGTACTTC.

The genes are TRBV4-3 and TRBJ1-2; the D is unclear. The V gene's germline CDR1 is LGHNA and CDR2 YSLEER. CDR3 size: 14 residues. V lost 4 bases and J lost 6, with 15 bases in between. The CDR3 region has the DNA TGCGCCAGCAGCCGGCTAGGGCTCGAAGATGGCTACACCTTC. Its translation: CASSRLGLEDGYTF.

The rearrangement links TRBV19 to TRBJ2-1; TRBD2 aligns across 8 bases. The CDR3 spans 14 residues. Per germline, CDR1 LNHDA and CDR2 SQIVND (reference sequence). Unmatched junction bases numbered 5, after V lost 3 bases and J lost 7 bases. The CDR3 DNA follows: TGTGCCAGTAGTATTACGGTAGCGGGGAATGAGCAGTTCTTC. It is translated as CASSITVAGNEQFF.

This clone was counted only a few times. This chain uses TRBV6-1 with TRBJ1-2; D may be TRBD1 (5 bases). V lost 8 bases and J lost 4, with 20 bases in between. Germline V CDR1 and CDR2: MNHNS, SASEGT. The CDR3 contains 15 residues. CDR3 protein: CASGPGTDWGYGYTF. The CDR3 nucleotides read TGTGCCAGCGGGCCAGGGACCGACTGGGGCTATGGCTACACCTTC.

The V and J genes are TRBV5-1 and TRBJ2-6; D gene uncertain. CDR3 length equals 14 residues. CDR1 SGHRS and CDR2 YFSETQ come from the germline V gene. V was cut by 4 bases and J by 2 bases, with 7 bases left in between. The CDR3 nucleotides are TGCGCCAGCAGCAGGGAAGCTGGGGCCAACGTCCTGACTTTC. Translating it yields CASSREAGANVLTF.

CDR3 sequence reads: CASSFVADLGGTQYF. The CDR3 coding sequence is TGTGCCAGCAGCTTTGTGGCAGACCTAGGGGGGACCCAGTACTTC. This chain joins TRBV11-2 and TRBJ2-5; TRBD1 might be the D (6 bases). Germline CDR1 is SGHAT and CDR2 is FQNNGV. V was cut by 3 bases and J by 7 bases, with 18 bases left in between. The CDR3 runs to 15 residues.